This T cell receptor (beta chain) was sequenced for a study of shared clonotypes between healthy human individuals. Some clones are missing from TCRdb's copy, which holds only in-frame ones; the method was immunoSEQ multiplex PCR. The sample consists of 950,000 to 1,300,000 clones, more than 60% of them appearing once. The CDR3 length is 11 residues. Trimming cost V 11 bases and J 2 bases; bases outside gene matches: 3. Germline lookup yields CDR1 MNHNS and CDR2 SASEGT. Sequencing used memory CD4+ T cells sorted from blood. Noted subset: CD45RA-negative fraction. This chain connects TRBV6-1 to TRBJ2-7; TRBD1 agrees at 7 bases. The TCR originated in a man aged 18 to 29 in good health. This CDR3 is CAEGTAYEQYF. DNA of the CDR3: TGTGCCGAGGGGACAGCCTACGAGCAGTACTTC.